This T cell receptor beta chain was sequenced in a study of blood T cells in healthy people across ages (dated by TCRdb to 2014 to 2015). A note on the overall study: In model experiments, template switching captured about one uniquely barcoded TCR beta cDNA molecule for every two T cells. The study measured age-related changes in TCR beta repertoire diversity using deep sequencing normalized with unique cDNA molecular identifiers. The donors were split into four age groups: young (average 16 years), middle-aged (about 40), aged (about 56) and long-lived (approximately 80). Using the same blood draw, the study looked at two additional independent replicas of 1 million unique cDNA reads for two donors, one aged 18 to 30 and the other aged 80 or older. On the study overall, not on this receptor specifically: Compared with the aged group, the long-lived group had more naive CD4+ T cells, fewer expanded clones and increased TCR diversity, a pattern suggesting age selection. Since profiling was done on bulk unsorted PBMCs, naive and antigen-experienced compartments could not be conclusively compared. Observed TCR beta diversity per million T cells fell roughly linearly with age, and a significant reduction was already apparent by age roughly 40. Estimates of total diversity based on one million sequenced T cells were considered lower bounds and underestimates. There was a strong correlation between observed TCR beta diversity and the percentage of naive T cells measured by flow cytometry. Because donor CMV infection status was unknown, age-related changes in expanded clonotypes were potentially confounded.

Systemically healthy Caucasian individuals from Russia, some 36 in total and aged about 6 to 95 years, were included as donors. Each donor gave about 9.7 milliliters of peripheral blood, drawn into EDTA-treated Vacutainer tubes. PBMCs were isolated by Ficoll-Paque density-gradient centrifugation, with at least 6 million obtained per sample. Trizol reagent was used to extract total RNA from the PBMCs, yielding at least 6 micrograms per sample. The percentages of naive CD45RAhigh/CD27high T cells were determined by flow cytometry on a PBMC aliquot from every donor. This clonotype was counted a single time. The antigen this receptor binds is unknown. Per-nucleotide qualities are absent, and no much larger clonotype sits a single base away. The cysteine opens and the phenylalanine closes a CDR3 of 13 amino acids. Here the CDR3 DNA is all that survives: 39 bases in frame from base 1. Reading the germline V gene gives CDR1 MNHEY and CDR2 SVGEGT.

Receptor amplification or capture employed 5' RACE. The sequencing machine was an Illumina HiSeq 2500. A second PCR of about 7 to 12 cycles was run with a J-beta primer mix and a sample-barcoded 5' primer. A unique molecular identifier was introduced onto each TCR beta cDNA molecule by a template-switch 5' adaptor carrying 12 random nucleotides. Each sample yielded at least 2.5 million CDR3-containing paired-end reads. The Mint cDNA synthesis kit, primed by a TRBC-specific oligonucleotide, was used to synthesize first-strand cDNA from all RNA. All cDNA was treated with uracil-DNA glycosylase and then went through a first 18-cycle PCR with the universal primers M1SS and BC2_uni_R. As for the authors' bioinformatics: Normalization of each sample was performed by random selection of 1 million high-quality reads, each carrying a distinct molecular identifier. Reads with shared molecular identifiers were discarded instead of being binned into consensus sequences. CDR3 identification, clonotype clustering and error correction used MiTCR with a Q25 quality threshold and the strictest error-elimination algorithm. A nonparametric unseen species model with Euler transformation was used to estimate lower-bound total TCR beta diversity. TCRdb's own reprocessing of the public reads used fastp at Q25 and MiXCR and kept productive beta chains. Entries that share a CDR3 protein sequence are merged under the most common genes and DNA. Clone size and V and J calls follow TCRdb, not the original study. The sample table holds 500,000 to 550,000 distinct CDR3 sequences, of which 20% to 30% were seen once. The ten most abundant clones make up around 10% of the sample.

These data also featured in a second study, about T cells of mothers and their children. That second report states: Nine systemically healthy Caucasian individuals, comprising three mothers and their six children, were included as donors. cDNA synthesis consumed the entire amount of extracted RNA, loaded at 1.5 ug RNA in each 15 ul reaction. In the second PCR, sample barcodes and 2-4 random nucleotides were introduced via the M1S primer. More than 9 million TCR beta CDR3 reads were obtained from each mother, and about 3 million reads were obtained from each child. Thymic selection shapes the output of TCR recombination in a similar way in related and unrelated pairs, and inherited differences have a minor effect. Related mother-child pairs always showed normalized repertoire overlap that was slightly higher than in unrelated mother-child pairs, though the difference was never significant. No persistent microchimeric T cell clones were found, with a detection sensitivity of 75 to 100 clones per million clonotypes. To look for features that set related mother-child pairs apart from unrelated individuals, the researchers ran deep NGS to compare the TCR beta repertoires of mothers and children. The mean age was roughly 40 +/- 4 years for the mothers and about 10 +/- 4 years for the children. Libraries were sequenced on Illumina HiSeq 2000 with 100+100 nt paired-end reads after adapter ligation with NEBNext reagents. To prevent cross-contamination, the mother and child libraries were prepared a month apart and were sequenced in separate runs. For each donor, somewhere between about 450,000 and 2,100,000 distinct TCR beta clonotypes were identified. Naive TCR beta clonotypes were estimated from low-frequency clonotypes matched to each donor's FACS-determined naive share, without sorting.

The receptor was derived from a boy younger than 18 in good health. The chain links TRBV6-2 or TRBV6-3 with TRBJ2-5; TRBD2 could be the D gene, as 7 bases match. Near its end, the DNA agrees better with TRBJ2-1, so the J call may be wrong. The sample was blood. The nucleotide sequence is given as TGTGCCAGCAGTTACTCGATGGGGGGGGCGCAGTTCTTC. Its protein reads: CASSYSMGGAQFF.